These T cell receptor beta chains were read from a single sample in a study of cytomegalovirus exposure and HLA in healthy donors. Clones were sequenced by immunoSEQ multiplex PCR, and TCRdb holds only the in-frame ones, with some missing. The sample records some 230,000 clones, just over 90% being singletons. The source material was PBMCs. All receptors come from a woman under 30 in good health and CMV-seronegative. CDR3s include the opening cysteine and the closing phenylalanine or tryptophan. Each record gives: J gene, D gene, clone size, V gene, CDR3 protein, CDR3 DNA. D genes are given only for firm matches. Part of the rows lack a size; the others show once, few, many or a class for expanded clones.

TRBJ2-1 TRBD2 - TRBV30 CAWTGTSGNAYNEQFF TGTGCCTGGACCGGGACTAGCGGGAACGCCTACAATGAGCAGTTCTTC
TRBJ1-1 - - TRBV21-1 CASYYTEAFF TGTGCCAGTTATTACACTGAAGCTTTCTTT
TRBJ2-1 TRBD2 - TRBV19 CASSIGGRAFHNEQFF TGTGCCAGTAGTATAGGAGGGAGGGCCTTCCACAATGAGCAGTTCTTC
TRBJ1-1 TRBD1 - TRBV5-1 CASSVQGAGTEAFF TGCGCCAGCAGCGTCCAGGGGGCGGGCACTGAAGCTTTCTTT
TRBJ2-3 - - TRBV7-9 CASSPPDWTDTQYF TGTGCCAGCAGCCCGCCGGACTGGACAGATACGCAGTATTTT
TRBJ1-1 - - TRBV28 CASSFTGIVNTEAFF TGTGCCAGCAGTTTCACGGGTATCGTGAACACTGAAGCTTTCTTT
TRBJ2-2 TRBD2 - TRBV6-1 CASSHLAGVAGELFF TGTGCCAGCAGTCATCTAGCGGGAGTGGCCGGGGAGCTGTTTTTT
TRBJ2-3 TRBD2 - TRBV7-3 CASSPSGSRTDTQYF TGTGCCAGCAGTCCAAGCGGGAGCAGGACAGATACGCAGTATTTT
TRBJ1-6 - - TRBV27 CASSWDTRNGALHF TGTGCCAGCAGCTGGGACACTCGTAATGGGGCCCTCCACTTT
TRBJ2-3 - - TRBV27 CASSPRSGTQYF TGTGCCAGCAGTCCGCGAAGCGGCACGCAGTATTTT
TRBJ2-5 - - TRBV6-1 CASTRQETQYF TGTGCCAGCACTCGTCAAGAGACCCAGTACTTC
TRBJ2-7 - - TRBV7-2 CASSLVLLEQYF TGTGCCAGCAGCTTAGTTCTCCTCGAGCAGTACTTC
TRBJ2-7 - - TRBV2 CASRLESGSYEQYF TGTGCCAGCAGGCTAGAGAGCGGCTCCTACGAGCAGTACTTC
TRBJ1-2 - - TRBV25-1 CASSEPWSYYGYTF TGTGCCAGCAGTGAACCCTGGAGTTACTATGGCTACACCTTC
TRBJ1-2 TRBD1 - TRBV6-4 CASRPDRGLNYGYTF TGTGCCAGCAGACCCGACAGGGGGCTGAACTATGGCTACACCTTC
TRBJ1-1 TRBD1 - TRBV10-3 CAIRGTGGVTEAFF TGTGCCATCAGGGGGACAGGGGGAGTTACTGAAGCTTTCTTT
TRBJ2-1 - - TRBV9 CASSVGGSGRVVEQFF TGTGCCAGCAGCGTAGGGGGTTCTGGCAGGGTAGTTGAGCAGTTCTTC
TRBJ2-3 TRBD2 - TRBV5-1 CASSSTSGSSPDTQYF TGCGCCAGCAGCTCCACTAGCGGGAGTAGCCCAGATACGCAGTATTTT
TRBJ2-7 - - TRBV5-4 CASSLTGTPYEQYF TGTGCCAGCAGCTTAACCGGGACACCTTACGAGCAGTACTTC
TRBJ1-5 - once TRBV30 CAWSAEGFQPQHF TGTGCCTGGAGTGCCGAGGGTTTTCAGCCCCAGCATTTT
TRBJ2-7 - - TRBV11-2 CASSLGGLNYEQYF TGTGCCAGCAGCTTAGGGGGCCTAAACTACGAGCAGTACTTC
TRBJ2-3 - - TRBV5-4 CASSLDVGTTDTQYF TGTGCCAGCAGCTTGGATGTAGGGACTACAGATACGCAGTATTTT
TRBJ1-2 - - TRBV27 CASRGGGVGYGYTF TGTGCCAGCAGGGGGGGTGGGGTTGGCTATGGCTACACCTTC
TRBJ2-7 TRBD2 - TRBV10-3 CAISESPSGGLYEQYF TGTGCCATCAGTGAGTCGCCTAGCGGAGGGCTCTACGAGCAGTACTTC
TRBJ1-1 - once TRBV10-3 CAIRAAMNTEAFF TGTGCCATCAGAGCCGCCATGAACACTGAAGCTTTCTTT
TRBJ2-3 TRBD2 - TRBV5-1 CASSLQAGGDTDTQYF TGCGCCAGCAGCTTGCAGGCGGGGGGAGACACAGATACGCAGTATTTT